These T cell receptor beta chains were read from a single sample in a study of tumour-infiltrating T cells in Burkitt lymphoma. Sequencing was performed with immunoSEQ multiplex PCR; in TCRdb, only in-frame clones are kept and a portion is missing. The sample lists roughly 520 clones, about 94% occurring once. The sample comprised tumor tissue. All receptors come from a human donor with Burkitt lymphoma. Both conserved end residues are part of each CDR3. A D gene is named only where the DNA matches it firmly.

J gene: TRBJ2-7
V gene: TRBV6-1
D gene: TRBD1
CDR3 protein: CASSEGTGGSYEQYF
CDR3 DNA: TGTGCCAGCAGTGAGGGGACAGGGGGCTCCTACGAGCAGTACTTC

J gene: TRBJ1-1
V gene: TRBV28
D gene: NA
CDR3 protein: CASISGQSEAFF
CDR3 DNA: TGTGCCAGCATTTCAGGACAGTCTGAAGCTTTCTTT

J gene: TRBJ1-4
V gene: TRBV4-3
D gene: TRBD1
CDR3 protein: CASSQGDSRPNEKLFF
CDR3 DNA: TGCGCCAGTAGCCAAGGGGACAGTCGGCCTAATGAAAAACTGTTTTTT

J gene: TRBJ2-6
V gene: TRBV2
D gene: NA
CDR3 protein: CASRVHGQSFSGANVLTF
CDR3 DNA: TGTGCCAGCAGGGTGCATGGGCAGTCCTTCTCTGGGGCCAACGTCCTGACTTTC

J gene: TRBJ2-3
V gene: TRBV20-1
D gene: NA
CDR3 protein: CSAFPGDTQYF
CDR3 DNA: TGCAGTGCATTCCCTGGCGATACGCAGTATTTT

J gene: TRBJ2-1
V gene: TRBV4-3
D gene: TRBD2
CDR3 protein: CASSQEERGYNEQFF
CDR3 DNA: TGCGCCAGCAGCCAAGAAGAGCGGGGTTACAATGAGCAGTTCTTC

J gene: TRBJ2-5
V gene: TRBV6-5
D gene: NA
CDR3 protein: CASSYSNSQETQYF
CDR3 DNA: TGTGCCAGCAGTTACTCGAACAGTCAAGAGACCCAGTACTTC

J gene: TRBJ1-5
V gene: TRBV27
D gene: NA
CDR3 protein: CASSLGEGQPQHF
CDR3 DNA: TGTGCCAGCAGTTTAGGGGAGGGTCAGCCCCAGCATTTT

J gene: TRBJ2-1
V gene: TRBV29-1
D gene: TRBD1
CDR3 protein: CSSGTGGYNEQFF
CDR3 DNA: TGCAGCTCCGGGACAGGTGGATACAATGAGCAGTTCTTC

J gene: TRBJ2-5
V gene: TRBV14
D gene: NA
CDR3 protein: CASSQVGHQETQYF
CDR3 DNA: TGTGCCAGCAGCCAAGTTGGGCATCAAGAGACCCAGTACTTC

J gene: TRBJ2-5
V gene: TRBV5-1
D gene: NA
CDR3 protein: CASSLRDPRIETQYF
CDR3 DNA: TGCGCCAGCAGCTTACGGGACCCCCGCATTGAGACCCAGTACTTC

J gene: TRBJ1-1
V gene: TRBV9
D gene: NA
CDR3 protein: CASSVAASPQRTEAFF
CDR3 DNA: TGTGCCAGCAGCGTAGCGGCCAGTCCTCAAAGGACTGAAGCTTTCTTT

J gene: TRBJ1-4
V gene: TRBV15
D gene: NA
CDR3 protein: CATSRDRAAPSEKLFF
CDR3 DNA: TGTGCCACCAGCAGAGACCGAGCGGCCCCAAGTGAAAAACTGTTTTTT

J gene: TRBJ2-4
V gene: TRBV7-2
D gene: NA
CDR3 protein: CASSRSSLGAKNIQYF
CDR3 DNA: TGTGCCAGCAGCCGTTCGAGTTTAGGAGCCAAAAACATTCAGTACTTC

J gene: TRBJ2-7
V gene: TRBV7-2
D gene: TRBD2
CDR3 protein: CTSSPGGTSGTLGEQYF
CDR3 DNA: TGTACCAGCAGCCCCGGGGGGACTAGCGGGACTCTGGGTGAGCAGTACTTC

J gene: TRBJ2-3
V gene: TRBV7-2
D gene: TRBD2
CDR3 protein: CASSRGGRQDTQYF
CDR3 DNA: TGTGCCAGCAGCCGGGGGGGGCGTCAAGATACGCAGTATTTT

J gene: TRBJ2-7
V gene: TRBV4-1
D gene: NA
CDR3 protein: CVSSRVENYEQYF
CDR3 DNA: TGCGTCAGCAGCCGCGTAGAGAACTACGAGCAGTACTTC

J gene: TRBJ1-4
V gene: TRBV7-2
D gene: TRBD1
CDR3 protein: CASSFGGGQAGKLFF
CDR3 DNA: TGTGCCAGCAGCTTTGGAGGGGGACAGGCCGGGAAACTGTTTTTT

J gene: TRBJ1-1
V gene: TRBV7-2
D gene: TRBD1
CDR3 protein: CASSPLGQGWIF
CDR3 DNA: TGTGCCAGCAGCCCACTAGGACAGGGGTGGATCTTT

J gene: TRBJ1-1
V gene: TRBV7-2
D gene: NA
CDR3 protein: CASSSGPPADTEAFF
CDR3 DNA: TGTGCCAGCAGCTCGGGTCCCCCGGCGGACACTGAAGCTTTCTTT

J gene: TRBJ2-3
V gene: TRBV19
D gene: TRBD2
CDR3 protein: CASSISGRGDTQYF
CDR3 DNA: TGTGCCAGTAGTATTAGCGGGAGAGGAGATACGCAGTATTTT

J gene: TRBJ2-7
V gene: TRBV28
D gene: NA
CDR3 protein: CASCYRFTGKVQYF
CDR3 DNA: TGTGCCAGCTGTTATAGATTTACAGGGAAAGTGCAGTACTTC

J gene: TRBJ1-1
V gene: TRBV4-3
D gene: TRBD1
CDR3 protein: CASSQDTGVNTEAFF
CDR3 DNA: TGCGCCAGCAGCCAAGATACAGGGGTGAACACTGAAGCTTTCTTT

J gene: TRBJ2-5
V gene: TRBV5-6
D gene: TRBD1
CDR3 protein: CASNRGQETQYF
CDR3 DNA: TGTGCCAGCAACAGGGGGCAAGAGACCCAGTACTTC

J gene: TRBJ1-4
V gene: TRBV5-1
D gene: NA
CDR3 protein: CASSGGELLNEKLFF
CDR3 DNA: TGCGCCAGCAGCGGGGGTGAGCTATTAAATGAAAAACTGTTTTTT

J gene: TRBJ1-2
V gene: TRBV9
D gene: TRBD1
CDR3 protein: CASNPQPGQGSGYTF
CDR3 DNA: TGTGCCAGCAACCCGCAACCGGGACAGGGCTCTGGCTACACCTTC

J gene: TRBJ2-7
V gene: TRBV5-4
D gene: NA
CDR3 protein: CASSLEKGAYEQYF
CDR3 DNA: TGTGCCAGCAGCTTGGAGAAGGGCGCCTACGAGCAGTACTTC